This T cell receptor beta chain is from a study of monozygotic twins with inflammatory bowel disease. TCRdb reprocessed the 5' RACE reads, keeping one entry per CDR3 protein, no DNA. Its clone listing holds under 200,000 distinct CDR3 sequences. CDR1 and CDR2 (germline): KGHDR, SFDVKD. The CDR3 has 16 residues. Sequencing was carried out using blood. The origin of this receptor is a human donor with ulcerative colitis or Crohn's disease, or a healthy co-twin of an affected twin (not recorded which). This rearrangement joins TRBV24-1 to TRBJ2-1; TCRdb outputs TRBD1, but without DNA this stays unchecked. The CDR3 sequence: CATSSIPGQGANEQFF.